This T cell receptor (beta chain) was sequenced in a study of vaccination and CD4 T cells after COVID-19. Whole-study context: Convalescent cases comprised nine mild and one severe, all SARS-CoV-2 positive by nasal swab PCR. Median time from second vaccine dose to sampling was about 70 days (14 to 241). Some control cultures received a CEFX pool, which served as the positive control. Others received an HIV-1 Nef pool or no peptide.

V was clipped by 6 bases and J by 2 bases, with 16 bases between them. This CDR3 has 15 residues. For this clonotype: Its target is unknown.

An Oncomine TCR Beta short-read assay was used to sequence the DNA from cultured CD4+ T cells. TCRdb reprocessed the PCR reads with MiXCR, giving one entry per CDR3 protein. The top ten hold around 30% of the sample, which has roughly 7,500 distinct CDR3 sequences, 58% seen once. The treatment is: roughly 10-day PBMC culture with coronavirus spike peptide pools or control peptides (ViraFEST assay). Sequenced: CD4+ T cells from blood, cultured in vitro. J is TRBJ1-2 and V is TRBV12-3 or TRBV12-4, with a tentative D call TRBD1 (5 bases). The receptor was isolated from a human donor who had recovered from COVID-19. CDR3 in DNA: TGTGCCAGCAGCCTAGGGTGGGGCAACAACTATGGCTACACCTTC. Translating gives CASSLGWGNNYGYTF.